Listed below are T cell receptor beta chains from one sample, sequenced in a study of cytomegalovirus exposure and HLA in healthy donors. Using immunoSEQ multiplex PCR, the repertoire was profiled, and TCRdb retains in-frame clones only, with some absent. The repertoire holds roughly 180,000 clones, roughly 88% seen once, with roughly 8.8% in the top ten. Specimen: PBMCs. The origin of the receptors is a man between 18 and 35 years old in good health and CMV-seropositive. The CDR3 runs from the conserved cysteine through the conserved F or W. The D gene is left open where the match is weak. For some rows the clone size is stated as once, few or many, or as a class when expanded; others skip it.

v_gene	abundance	d_gene	j_gene	CDR3aa	CDR3nt
TRBV9	.	.	TRBJ1-5	CASSVGSGAIGGIGQPQHF	TGTGCCAGCAGCGTAGGGTCAGGGGCCATCGGTGGGATTGGTCAGCCCCAGCATTTT
TRBV7-9	few	.	TRBJ1-1	CASSFGRGEAFF	TGTGCCAGCAGCTTTGGGAGGGGTGAAGCTTTCTTT
TRBV6-4	.	.	TRBJ2-3	CASKTDTNTDTQYF	TGTGCCAGCAAGACGGACACGAATACAGATACGCAGTATTTT
TRBV19	once	TRBD2	TRBJ2-1	CASSTRTSGGGNEQFF	TGTGCCAGTAGTACCAGGACTAGCGGGGGAGGTAATGAGCAGTTCTTC
TRBV18	.	TRBD1	TRBJ2-7	CASSPTLPGQGASHEWYEQYF	TGTGCCAGCTCACCAACTCTACCGGGACAGGGGGCGTCCCACGAGTGGTACGAGCAGTACTTC
TRBV4-3	once	.	TRBJ2-7	CASSQDPGTIYEQYF	TGCGCCAGCAGCCAAGATCCCGGGACAATATACGAGCAGTACTTC
TRBV10-3	.	TRBD1	TRBJ1-3	CAISESIWTGSSSGNTIYF	TGTGCCATCAGTGAGTCGATCTGGACAGGGTCCAGCTCTGGAAACACCATATATTTT
TRBV9	.	.	TRBJ2-3	CASSEILEADTQYF	TGTGCCAGCAGCGAAATACTAGAAGCAGATACGCAGTATTTT
TRBV7-9	.	TRBD1	TRBJ1-2	CASSPRQGLFTF	TGTGCCAGCAGCCCCCGACAGGGTCTGTTCACCTTC
TRBV6-1	.	.	TRBJ2-5	CAGQSGTRSREQYF	TGTGCCGGACAATCCGGGACGAGAAGTCGGGAGCAGTACTTC
TRBV15	.	.	TRBJ2-7	CATSIPGLDEQYF	TGTGCCACCAGCATCCCGGGACTCGACGAGCAGTACTTC
TRBV18	.	.	TRBJ2-7	CASSPSGGPYEQYF	TGTGCCAGCTCACCCTCCGGTGGGCCCTACGAGCAGTACTTC
TRBV2	.	TRBD1	TRBJ2-7	CADMRLTGGHEQYF	TGTGCCGACATGAGATTGACAGGGGGCCACGAGCAGTACTTC
TRBV11-2	.	.	TRBJ1-1	CASSSTAGRTEAFF	TGTGCCAGCAGCTCCACAGCGGGTCGGACTGAAGCTTTCTTT
TRBV5-1	.	TRBD1	TRBJ2-1	CASSEGQSYNEQFF	TGCGCCAGCAGCGAGGGACAGTCCTACAATGAGCAGTTCTTC
TRBV19	.	.	TRBJ1-2	CASKAGDGYTF	TGTGCCAGTAAGGCAGGGGATGGCTACACCTTC
TRBV7-4	few	TRBD2	TRBJ2-1	CASSALAGVFNEQFF	TGTGCCAGCAGCGCCCTAGCGGGGGTATTCAATGAGCAGTTCTTC
TRBV14	.	.	TRBJ2-5	CASSFNTGYQETQYF	TGTGCCAGCAGCTTCAACACAGGGTACCAAGAGACCCAGTACTTC
TRBV6-5	.	TRBD2	TRBJ2-2	CASSLAGGPTGELFF	TGTGCCAGCAGTTTAGCGGGGGGGCCCACCGGGGAGCTGTTTTTT
TRBV19	.	.	TRBJ1-4	CASSIGTVQTNEKLFF	TGTGCCAGTAGTATAGGTACCGTACAGACTAATGAAAAACTGTTTTTT
TRBV28	.	.	TRBJ2-3	CASSLPTDTQYF	TGTGCCAGCAGTCTCCCCACAGATACGCAGTATTTT
TRBV30	.	.	TRBJ2-7	CAWIGARGGEQYF	TGTGCCTGGATTGGCGCCAGGGGTGGCGAGCAGTACTTC
TRBV7-9	.	.	TRBJ1-2	CASSLVVVGYTF	TGTGCCAGCAGCTTAGTCGTAGTAGGCTACACCTTC
TRBV12-5	.	.	TRBJ2-5	CASGSSQETQYF	TGTGCTAGTGGTTCCAGCCAAGAGACCCAGTACTTC
TRBV9	.	TRBD1	TRBJ1-2	CASSEGTGNYGYTF	TGTGCCAGCAGCGAGGGGACAGGGAACTATGGCTACACCTTC
TRBV7-2	.	.	TRBJ1-6	CASSLQNIPLHF	TGTGCCAGCAGCTTACAGAATATACCCCTCCACTTT
TRBV5-4	few	TRBD2	TRBJ2-1	CASSWVGGLAGLLYNEQFF	TGTGCCAGCAGCTGGGTGGGGGGACTAGCGGGCCTACTATACAATGAGCAGTTCTTC
TRBV6-6	.	.	TRBJ2-2	CASSYEDGVVTGELFF	TGTGCCAGCAGTTACGAAGACGGGGTGGTCACCGGGGAGCTGTTTTTT
TRBV11-2	.	TRBD1	TRBJ2-1	CASSLGDRGVGGEQFF	TGTGCCAGCAGCTTAGGGGACAGGGGGGTCGGAGGTGAGCAGTTCTTC
TRBV2	.	TRBD1	TRBJ1-2	CASLQGYNYGYTF	TGTGCCAGCCTACAGGGGTACAACTATGGCTACACCTTC
TRBV2	.	.	TRBJ1-1	CASRAQLNTEAFF	TGTGCCAGCAGGGCACAGTTGAACACTGAAGCTTTCTTT
TRBV9	once	TRBD1	TRBJ1-6	CASSVNVKPTGNSPLHF	TGTGCCAGCAGCGTAAACGTGAAGCCGACAGGGAATTCACCCCTCCACTTT
TRBV28	.	.	TRBJ1-2	CATLTGNNYGYTF	TGTGCCACCCTAACCGGGAATAACTATGGCTACACCTTC
TRBV5-4	.	TRBD1	TRBJ2-1	CASSPGQSISYNEQFF	TGTGCCAGCAGCCCGGGACAGTCGATATCCTACAATGAGCAGTTCTTC